Shown below are 20 T cell receptor beta chains from a single sample sequenced in a study of cytomegalovirus exposure and HLA in healthy donors (dated by TCRdb to about 2017). Library creation used the immunoSEQ multiplex PCR assay. For the multiplex PCR, a mixture combining 60 forward primers for TCR Vbeta segments and 13 reverse primers for TCR Jbeta segments was used. This immuneACCESS table, as held by TCRdb, lists in-frame sequences with V and J called but not all clones. Of the missing ones, under half trace to an unresolved V gene in checked studies; the others have no known cause. The sample table lists just over 150,000 clones, roughly 79% of them with a count of one. Just under 1% of the sample is taken by the ten largest. The sequenced material came from PBMCs. The receptors derive from a woman aged 50 to 60 in good health and CMV-seropositive.

V is TRBV28 and J is TRBJ2-1; a possible D gene is TRBD2 (6 bases). In germline, CDR1 is MDHEN, CDR2 SYDVKM. The CDR3 totals 16 residues. Trimming shortened V by 6 bases and J by 8 bases, and 23 bases separated the two germline ends. The CDR3: CASRPAGQGDSDEQFF. As DNA, the CDR3 is TGTGCCAGCAGACCCGCGGGGCAGGGAGATTCCGATGAGCAGTTCTTC.

This clone has only a few counts. The chain links TRBV5-1 to TRBJ2-3, with 11 bases fitting TRBD2. The V and J ends lost 4 bases and 5 bases, in that order; junction bases with no gene match: 6. This CDR3 is built from 15 residues. Germline CDR1 SGHRS, CDR2 YFSETQ. CDR3 in amino acids: CASSPSGGRGDTQYF. CDR3 DNA sequence: TGCGCCAGCAGCCCTAGCGGGGGGCGGGGAGATACGCAGTATTTT.

The rearrangement links TRBV14 to TRBJ2-1; 12 bases are shared with TRBD2. The junction had 6 bases not matched to a gene; V was cut back by 0 bases and J by 3 bases. Germline V lookup: CDR1 SGHDN, CDR2 FVKESK. The CDR3 is made up of 18 amino acids. The CDR3 region has the DNA TGTGCCAGCAGCCAAGAAGAAGAGACTAGCGGGAGCTACAATGAGCAGTTCTTC. Residues: CASSQEEETSGSYNEQFF.

The chain uses TRBV7-8 and TRBJ1-5; 10 nucleotides agree with TRBD1. The CDR3 extends over 15 amino acids. With 5 bases clipped from V and 1 base from J, the junction kept 2 bases outside the gene matches. Per the germline V gene, CDR1 is SGHVS and CDR2 is FQNEAQ. The CDR3 here is CASSRGQGSNQPQHF. DNA of the CDR3: TGTGCCAGCAGCAGGGGACAGGGGAGCAATCAGCCCCAGCATTTT.

The rearrangement uses TRBV5-5 and TRBJ2-1; D perhaps matches TRBD2 (5 bases). V was pared by 6 bases and J by 7 bases, with 8 bases between. This CDR3 is built from 11 residues. Per germline, CDR1 SGHKS and CDR2 YYEKEE (reference sequence). CDR3 loop: CASTRENEQFF. Here the CDR3 DNA reads TGTGCCAGCACTAGGGAGAATGAGCAGTTCTTC. Full variable domain (missing parts from reference TRBV5-5 and TRBJ2-1): DAGVTQSPTHLIKTRGQQVTLRCSPISGHKSVSWYQQVLGQGPQFIFQYYEKEERGRGNFPDRFSARQFPNYSSELNVNALLLGDSALYLCASTRENEQFFGPGTRLTVL.

V is TRBV4-3 and J is TRBJ1-1, with TRBD1 matching over 7 bases. The CDR3 has 13 amino acids. V dropped 5 bases and J dropped 5; count of bases not matched to a gene: 5. CDR1 is LGHNA and CDR2 is YSLEER in the germline V gene. The CDR3 DNA sequence: TGCGCCAGCAGCTACGAACAGGGGACTGAAGCTTTCTTT. It encodes CASSYEQGTEAFF.

This clone has a handful of counts. This chain links TRBV7-2 with TRBJ1-6; D not resolved. The length of the CDR3 is 15 residues. Trimming took off 1 base at V and 0 bases at J, with 4 bases between the two ends. Germline CDR1 SGHTA, CDR2 FQGNSA. The chain's CDR3 is CASSLVGSYNSPLHF. The CDR3 DNA is TGTGCCAGCAGCTTAGTCGGCTCCTATAATTCACCCCTCCACTTT.

The rearrangement uses TRBV4-1 and TRBJ1-2, with 7 positions matching TRBD1. The CDR3 extends over 14 amino acids. Germline CDR1 is MGHRA and CDR2 is YSYEKL. V was pared by 1 base and J by 5 bases, with 4 bases of the junction left unmatched. The CDR3 DNA sequence: TGCGCCAGCAGCCAAGTGGTCAGGGGGTATGGCTACACCTTC. Its protein is CASSQVVRGYGYTF.

The rearrangement links TRBV9 to TRBJ2-3; 10 nucleotides agree with TRBD2. Germline loops: CDR1 SGDLS, CDR2 YYNGEE. With V trimmed by 3 bases and J by 6 bases, 7 bases remained unmatched. CDR3 size: 15 residues. CDR3 sequence (DNA): TGTGCCAGCAGCGCCCAGCGGGGGGGCCTCGATACGCAGTATTTT. It translates to CASSAQRGGLDTQYF.

By sample fraction, this clone is medium-sized. Additional DNA sequences in this sample encode the identical CDR3. The genes are TRBV29-1 and TRBJ1-1, with TRBD1 matching 7 bases. Germline lookup yields CDR1 SQVTM and CDR2 ANQGSEA. J gave up 5 bases and V 7 bases, and 7 bases lay outside the gene matches. CDR3 length: 12 amino acids. CDR3 protein: CSAPAQGTEAFF. CDR3 in DNA: TGCAGCGCACCTGCACAGGGGACTGAAGCTTTCTTT.

CDR3 sequence (DNA): TGTGCCAGCAGCCTAGGACACGGCCAGGCCACTGAAGCTTTCTTT. It specifies CASSLGHGQATEAFF. The gene calls are TRBV5-6 and TRBJ1-1; a possible D gene is TRBD1 (5 bases). Trimming took off 4 bases at V and 4 bases at J, with 17 bases between the two ends. This CDR3 is built from 15 residues. CDR1 is SGHDT, CDR2 YYEEEE, per germline.

This clone has just one count. The chain joins TRBV18 to TRBJ2-1; 11 bases align to TRBD2. From germline, CDR1 is KGHSH and CDR2 LQKENI. V shed 6 bases, J shed 5 bases, and the junction held 6 bases outside the gene matches. This CDR3 is built from 15 residues. The CDR3 bases are TGTGCCAGCTCTCTTGCGGGACTAGCGGACAATGAGCAGTTCTTC. This encodes CASSLAGLADNEQFF.

V gene TRBV28 combines with J gene TRBJ1-2, with 7 bases matching TRBD1. With V trimmed by 3 bases and J by 0 bases, 13 bases remained unmatched. Germline V lookup: CDR1 MDHEN, CDR2 SYDVKM. The CDR3 spans 18 residues. CDR3 protein: CASSFNPGQSTPNYGYTF. In DNA form, the CDR3 reads TGTGCCAGCAGTTTCAATCCGGGACAGAGTACTCCTAACTATGGCTACACCTTC.

The sample holds a few counts of this clone. This chain connects TRBV5-1 to TRBJ2-5; D may be TRBD2 (5 bases). This CDR3 is built from 14 residues. The V end was cut by 3 bases, the J end by 5 bases, with 14 bases between. Germline CDR1 is SGHRS and CDR2 is YFSETQ. CDR3: CASSSGLAGETQYF. Written as DNA, the CDR3 is TGCGCCAGCAGCTCCGGGCTAGCTGGGGAGACCCAGTACTTC.

The rearrangement uses TRBV2 and TRBJ1-5; 7 nucleotides match TRBD1. Germline CDR1 and CDR2: SNHLY and FYNNEI. The V gene end was trimmed by 8 bases and the J gene end by 4 bases; junction bases not matched to a gene: 5. This CDR3 region has 13 residues. CDR3 region: CASQGQPNQPQHF. The CDR3 region has the DNA TGTGCCAGCCAGGGACAGCCTAATCAGCCCCAGCATTTT.

This rearrangement joins TRBV7-9 to TRBJ1-6; TRBD1 matches 9 bases. With V trimmed by 5 bases and J by 14 bases, 7 bases remained unmatched. The CDR3 sequence is 13 residues long. CDR1 and CDR2 (germline): SEHNR, FQNEAQ (reference sequence). The CDR3 DNA reads TGTGCCAGCAGCCTTGACAGGGGGAAGACCCTCCACTTT. This gives the protein CASSLDRGKTLHF.

The chain combines TRBV5-4 with TRBJ2-3, with 10 nucleotides matching TRBD2. Germline V gene data show CDR1 as SGHNT and CDR2 as YYREEE (reference sequence). The CDR3 has 16 residues. V shed 1 base and J 3 bases; nucleotides not matched to a gene: 5. The CDR3 sequence: CASSLRTSGRTDTQYF. The CDR3, as DNA: TGTGCCAGCAGCTTGCGGACTAGCGGTAGGACAGATACGCAGTATTTT.

This clone showed up just once. This chain links TRBV19 with TRBJ1-5, with a weak D call TRBD1 (5 bases). CDR1 is LNHDA and CDR2 is SQIVND in the germline V gene (reference sequence). The V end lost 7 bases, the J end lost 0 bases, and 19 bases lay between the germline ends. The CDR3 length is 17 residues. This CDR3 is CASMFFGGGDSNQPQHF. The DNA of the CDR3 is TGTGCCAGTATGTTCTTTGGCGGGGGGGATAGCAATCAGCCCCAGCATTTT.

The genes are TRBV27 and TRBJ2-3; TRBD2 matches at 9 bases. The germline CDR1 and CDR2 sequences are MNHEY and SMNVEV (reference sequence). Unmatched junction bases numbered 9, after V lost 3 bases and J lost 2 bases. The CDR3 runs to 17 residues. The DNA of the CDR3 is TGTGCCAGCAGTTTTATGCTAGCGGGATCCGACACAGATACGCAGTATTTT. Translating it yields CASSFMLAGSDTDTQYF.

V usage is TRBV28 and J usage is TRBJ2-7; perhaps TRBD1 as D (6 bases). Trimming left V 10 bases short and J 5 bases short, with 24 bases between. Germline loops: CDR1 MDHEN, CDR2 SYDVKM. The CDR3 covers 15 residues. CDR3 in amino acids: CATTPARGRRDEQYF. CDR3 nucleotides: TGTGCCACCACCCCGGCCAGGGGCAGGAGAGACGAGCAGTACTTC.